These T cell receptor beta chains were read from a single sample in a study of cytomegalovirus exposure and HLA in healthy donors. Using immunoSEQ multiplex PCR, the repertoire was profiled, and TCRdb retains in-frame clones only, with some absent. Of about 93,000 clones listed, 82% are singletons. The sequenced sample was PBMCs. Receptor source: a man aged 45 to 65 in good health and CMV-seronegative. Both conserved end residues are part of each CDR3. Fields, in order: D gene, clone size, CDR3 length, J gene, V gene, CDR3 protein, CDR3 DNA. A D gene is named only where the DNA matches it firmly. Part of the rows lack a size; the others show once, few, many or a class for expanded clones.

NA NA 12 TRBJ2-3 TRBV29-1 CSVGGGADTQYF TGCAGCGTTGGAGGGGGGGCAGATACGCAGTATTTT
NA NA 12 TRBJ2-1 TRBV11-2 CASSGGGDEQFF TGTGCCAGCAGCGGGGGGGGCGATGAGCAGTTCTTC
NA few 15 TRBJ2-2 TRBV6-5 CASSYFLGVTGELFF TGTGCCAGCAGTTACTTCCTAGGGGTCACCGGGGAGCTGTTTTTT
NA NA 12 TRBJ2-1 TRBV14 CASSQGLAWQFF TGTGCCAGCAGCCAGGGTTTAGCTTGGCAGTTCTTC
NA NA 15 TRBJ1-2 TRBV7-9 CASSLTNRGLRGYTF TGTGCCAGCAGCTTAACGAACCGGGGTTTAAGGGGCTACACCTTC
TRBD1 NA 15 TRBJ1-3 TRBV7-7 CASSLGTGAGNTIYF TGTGCTAGCAGCTTGGGGACAGGGGCTGGAAACACCATATATTTT
NA NA 16 TRBJ1-5 TRBV28 CASSLGAGGIGQPQHF TGTGCCAGCTCCCTTGGGGCGGGGGGCATCGGTCAGCCCCAGCATTTT
TRBD1 few 13 TRBJ1-5 TRBV18 CASSGQGNQPQHF TGTGCCAGCTCCGGACAGGGCAATCAGCCCCAGCATTTT
NA few 12 TRBJ1-1 TRBV21-1 CASSKADRGSYF TGTGCCAGCAGCAAAGCGGACAGGGGCTCGTATTTT
TRBD2 NA 15 TRBJ2-1 TRBV19 CASSSTSGQYNEQFF TGTGCCAGTAGTTCGACTAGCGGGCAATACAATGAGCAGTTCTTC
NA NA 12 TRBJ1-4 TRBV9 CASSRENEKLFF TGTGCCAGCTCTAGAGAAAATGAAAAACTGTTTTTT
NA NA 12 TRBJ2-5 TRBV27 CASSLFGETQYF TGTGCCAGCAGTTTATTCGGTGAGACCCAGTACTTC
TRBD1 NA 14 TRBJ2-7 TRBV5-4 CASSFRGLRYEQYF TGTGCCAGCAGCTTCAGGGGGCTAAGGTACGAGCAGTACTTC
TRBD1 NA 15 TRBJ2-7 TRBV10-3 CAIRRPGGQDYEQYF TGTGCCATCAGACGACCAGGGGGCCAGGACTACGAGCAGTACTTC
NA NA 14 TRBJ1-2 TRBV6-6 CASSYSGEGYGYTF TGTGCCAGCAGTTACTCTGGGGAGGGCTATGGCTACACCTTC
TRBD1 NA 13 TRBJ2-7 TRBV7-9 CASSSTGDYEQYF TGTGCCAGCAGCTCAACAGGGGATTACGAGCAGTACTTC
NA NA 16 TRBJ2-1 TRBV4-2 CASSQVSSGEGNEQFF TGTGCCAGCAGCCAAGTGAGTAGCGGCGAGGGCAATGAGCAGTTCTTC
TRBD1 NA 15 TRBJ2-7 TRBV28 CASSPQGLGSHEQYF TGTGCCAGCAGTCCACAGGGGCTAGGGAGCCACGAGCAGTACTTC
NA NA 15 TRBJ2-7 TRBV5-1 CASSSRQQRSYEQYF TGCGCCAGCAGCTCCCGACAACAGAGAAGCTACGAGCAGTACTTC
NA once 15 TRBJ1-4 TRBV28 CASSPGTLFNEKLFF TGTGCCAGCAGTCCGGGGACACTTTTTAATGAAAAACTGTTTTTT
NA NA 17 TRBJ2-7 TRBV15 CATSPLRRVLSSYEQYF TGTGCCACCAGCCCTCTTCGGAGGGTCTTGAGCTCCTACGAGCAGTACTTC
TRBD2 once 16 TRBJ2-3 TRBV5-4 CASSISAGDGTDTQYF TGTGCCAGCAGCATTTCAGCGGGGGATGGGACAGATACGCAGTATTTT
TRBD2 NA 14 TRBJ2-1 TRBV10-3 CAISGLADYNEQFF TGTGCCATCAGTGGACTAGCGGACTACAATGAGCAGTTCTTC
TRBD2 NA 16 TRBJ2-5 TRBV6-5 CASSYGAAGGPREQYF TGTGCCAGCAGTTACGGGGCAGCGGGAGGGCCAAGGGAGCAGTACTTC
TRBD1 NA 17 TRBJ1-5 TRBV7-9 CASSLRTDRGLNQPQHF TGTGCCAGCAGCCTCCGAACCGACAGGGGGCTAAATCAGCCCCAGCATTTT
NA NA 16 TRBJ2-1 TRBV9 CASSVRQGGTYNEQFF TGTGCCAGCAGCGTCCGACAGGGCGGGACTTACAATGAGCAGTTCTTC
TRBD2 NA 17 TRBJ2-2 TRBV7-6 CASSQTTRSSGTGELFF TGTGCCAGCAGCCAAACCACCCGGTCTAGCGGGACCGGGGAGCTGTTTTTT
NA NA 14 TRBJ1-1 TRBV14 CASSQTGSNTEAFF TGTGCCAGCAGCCAGACGGGATCGAACACTGAAGCTTTCTTT
TRBD1 NA 17 TRBJ2-7 TRBV23-1 CASSQSDPGQGAYEQYF TGCGCCAGCAGTCAATCCGACCCGGGACAGGGGGCCTACGAGCAGTACTTC
NA NA 13 TRBJ2-7 TRBV7-9 CACQDSRSYEQYF TGTGCCTGCCAGGACAGCAGGTCCTACGAGCAGTACTTC
NA NA 16 TRBJ1-4 TRBV14 CASSQVQSTAFEKLFF TGTGCCAGCAGCCAAGTTCAGAGCACAGCCTTTGAAAAACTGTTTTTT
NA NA 15 TRBJ2-7 TRBV6-1 CASSTIASSSYEQYF TGTGCCAGCAGTACCATAGCGTCGAGCTCCTACGAGCAGTACTTC
NA once 17 TRBJ2-6 TRBV14 CASSPLGADSGANVLTF TGTGCCAGCAGCCCCCTTGGGGCGGACTCTGGGGCCAACGTCCTGACTTTC
NA once 14 TRBJ2-2 TRBV7-3 CASSVNRETGELFF TGTGCCAGCAGTGTAAACCGGGAAACCGGGGAGCTGTTTTTT
NA NA 16 TRBJ2-2 TRBV5-1 CASSLVPGSDTGELFF TGCGCCAGCAGCTTGGTTCCGGGTTCCGACACCGGGGAGCTGTTTTTT
NA NA 16 TRBJ2-7 TRBV6-1 CASSEFLDWPPYEQYF TGTGCCAGCAGTGAATTTCTCGACTGGCCGCCCTACGAGCAGTACTTC
NA NA 15 TRBJ2-7 TRBV7-8 CASSLALSRGHEQYF TGTGCCAGCAGCTTAGCGCTGTCAAGGGGCCACGAGCAGTACTTC
TRBD2 NA 17 TRBJ2-5 TRBV15 CATSASGLAGVLKTQYF TGTGCCACCAGCGCCTCGGGACTAGCGGGAGTTTTAAAGACCCAGTACTTC
NA NA 15 TRBJ2-3 TRBV19 CASSNGNGDTDTQYF TGTGCCAGTAGTAACGGTAACGGAGACACAGATACGCAGTATTTT
TRBD2 NA 20 TRBJ2-7 TRBV27 CASSSAGGVVRFRSGYEQYF TGTGCCAGCAGTTCGGCGGGAGGGGTTGTTAGGTTCAGATCGGGCTACGAGCAGTACTTC
NA NA 17 TRBJ2-7 TRBV5-1 CASSQPLQTTGAYEQYF TGCGCCAGCAGCCAACCACTACAGACTACCGGGGCCTACGAGCAGTACTTC
TRBD2 NA 16 TRBJ2-3 TRBV7-9 CASSRVAGLGTDTQYF TGTGCCAGCAGCCGAGTAGCGGGTCTGGGCACAGATACGCAGTATTTT
TRBD2 NA 14 TRBJ2-1 TRBV30 CASLGLATSNEQFF TGTGCCTCCTTGGGACTAGCAACATCTAATGAGCAGTTCTTC
NA NA 15 TRBJ2-1 TRBV11-1 CASSPKWGESNEQFF TGTGCCAGCAGCCCAAAGTGGGGGGAGTCTAATGAGCAGTTCTTC
NA NA 15 TRBJ2-3 TRBV6-6 CASRMSGSFSDTQYF TGTGCCAGCAGGATGAGCGGGTCCTTCTCAGATACGCAGTATTTT
NA NA 15 TRBJ1-2 TRBV5-1 CASSLGGYRFYGYTF TGCGCCAGCAGCTTGGGGGGCTACAGATTCTATGGCTACACCTTC
TRBD2 NA 17 TRBJ2-1 TRBV4-2 CASSPRILADGGNEQFF TGTGCCAGCAGCCCTCGGATACTAGCGGACGGGGGTAATGAGCAGTTCTTC
TRBD2 once 17 TRBJ2-1 TRBV27 CASSLIPGLGSSDEQFF TGTGCCAGCAGTTTGATCCCGGGACTAGGAAGCAGCGATGAGCAGTTCTTC
NA once 15 TRBJ2-5 TRBV5-4 CASSFFGLPGETQYF TGTGCCAGCAGCTTCTTTGGACTCCCAGGAGAGACCCAGTACTTC
NA NA 15 TRBJ2-7 TRBV28 CASSLEGAVSYEQYF TGTGCCAGCAGTTTAGAAGGGGCCGTCTCCTACGAGCAGTACTTC
TRBD1 NA 15 TRBJ2-1 TRBV18 CASSPGQGPYNEQFF TGTGCCAGCTCCCCCGGACAGGGGCCCTACAATGAGCAGTTCTTC